This T cell receptor beta chain originates from a study of blood T cell repertoires in COVID-19. Overall study: Researchers got acute and convalescent COVID-19 samples from the United States, Italy and Spain.

The germline V and J ends were trimmed by 2 bases and 3 bases, with 19 bases remaining between them. This CDR3 comprises 17 residues. Germline-derived CDR1 and CDR2 are SGDLS and YYNGEE. Data came from immunoSEQ multiplex PCR; TCRdb stores just in-frame clones and leaves some out. Of about 140,000 clones listed, around 89% are singletons. The TCR was taken from a human donor with COVID-19, enrolled during active disease. The donor label of this sample is uncertain. Sample: peripheral blood. The chain has TRBV9 and TRBJ2-3; D is perhaps TRBD2 (6 bases). The CDR3 region is CASSVSPRAGLTDTQYF. In DNA, the CDR3 is TGTGCCAGCAGCGTCTCCCCCCGGGCGGGACTTACAGATACGCAGTATTTT.